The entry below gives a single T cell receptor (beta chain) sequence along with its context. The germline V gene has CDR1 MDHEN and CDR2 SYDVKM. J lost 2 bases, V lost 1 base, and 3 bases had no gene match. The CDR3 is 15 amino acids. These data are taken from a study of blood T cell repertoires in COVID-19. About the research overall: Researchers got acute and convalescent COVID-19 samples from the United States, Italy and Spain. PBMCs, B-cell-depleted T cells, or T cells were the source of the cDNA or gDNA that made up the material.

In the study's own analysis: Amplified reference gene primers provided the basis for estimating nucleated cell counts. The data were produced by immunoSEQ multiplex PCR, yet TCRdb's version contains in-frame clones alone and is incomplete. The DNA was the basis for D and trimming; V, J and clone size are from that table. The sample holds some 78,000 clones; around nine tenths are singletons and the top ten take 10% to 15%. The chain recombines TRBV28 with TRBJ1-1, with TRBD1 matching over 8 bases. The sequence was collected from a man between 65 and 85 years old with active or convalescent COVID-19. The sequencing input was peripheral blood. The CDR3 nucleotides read TGTGCCAGCAGTTTATCCAGGGGGCGAAACACTGAAGCTTTCTTT. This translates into CASSLSRGRNTEAFF.